Shown below are 6 T cell receptor beta chains from a single sample sequenced in a study of blood T cell repertoires in COVID-19. TCRdb's copy holds only in-frame clones and misses some; the assay was immunoSEQ multiplex PCR. The repertoire has over 250,000 clones, approximately 88% of them found once; the top ten carry around 9%. The sequencing input was PBMCs or T cells enriched from blood (not recorded which). All receptors derive from a woman aged 18-29 years who had recovered from COVID-19.

The V and J genes are TRBV5-8 and TRBJ1-2, with 7 bases matching TRBD1. The V segment lost 4 bases and the J segment 5 bases; nucleotides outside the gene matches: 5. CDR1 is SGHTS and CDR2 is YDEGEE in the germline V gene. CDR3 length equals 13 residues. The CDR3 region has the DNA TGTGCCAGCAGCGGGACAGTGGGGTATGGCTACACCTTC. Protein: CASSGTVGYGYTF.

The V gene is TRBV14, the J gene TRBJ1-5; 7 bases align to TRBD1. Trimming took 3 bases from V and 1 from J; bases not matched to a gene: 0. This CDR3 is 14 amino acids long. Germline lookup yields CDR1 SGHDN and CDR2 FVKESK. In nucleotides, the CDR3 is TGTGCCAGCAGCCAGGGACAGAGCAATCAGCCCCAGCATTTT. Encoded protein: CASSQGQSNQPQHF.

V and J are TRBV2 and TRBJ1-1; D is uncertain. Germline lookup yields CDR1 SNHLY and CDR2 FYNNEI. V lost 7 bases, J lost 2 bases, and 17 bases lay in between. The CDR3 extends over 15 amino acids. The CDR3 sequence: CASTALTTVNTEAFF. CDR3 nucleotide sequence: TGTGCCAGCACTGCTCTTACCACAGTAAACACTGAAGCTTTCTTT.

The chain combines TRBV9 with TRBJ2-3, with 10 bases lining up with TRBD2. This CDR3 comprises 19 residues. V dropped 0 bases and J dropped 4; count of bases not matched to a gene: 14. The germline gives CDR1 SGDLS, CDR2 YYNGEE. The CDR3 sequence is CASSVGVWDGLAGADTQYF. The CDR3 DNA follows: TGTGCCAGCAGCGTAGGGGTTTGGGACGGGCTAGCGGGAGCAGATACGCAGTATTTT. The complete variable domain, with remaining parts taken from reference TRBV9 and TRBJ2-3, reads DSGVTQTPKHLITATGQRVTLRCSPRSGDLSVYWYQQSLDQGLQFLIQYYNGEERAKGNILERFSAQQFPDLHSELNLSSLELGDSALYFCASSVGVWDGLAGADTQYFGPGTRLTVL.

The chain joins TRBV7-8 to TRBJ1-2; D remains ambiguous. Germline V gene data show CDR1 as SGHVS and CDR2 as FQNEAQ. This CDR3 contains 14 residues. The germline V and J ends were trimmed by 5 bases and 4 bases, with 14 bases remaining between them. The CDR3 region is CASSPGAGPYGYTF. The DNA for the CDR3 is TGTGCCAGCAGCCCAGGAGCGGGCCCCTATGGCTACACCTTC.

This sequence joins TRBV11-2 and TRBJ2-1; 7 bases are shared with TRBD1. Trimming cost V 5 bases and J 7 bases; bases outside gene matches: 14. Looked up from germline, CDR1 is SGHAT and CDR2 is FQNNGV. The CDR3 spans 16 residues. The CDR3 loop reads CASSRTWGQYTNEQFF. DNA for the CDR3: TGTGCCAGCAGCCGAACGTGGGGACAGTATACAAATGAGCAGTTCTTC.